These 8 T cell receptor beta chains were sequenced from one sample in a study of T cell responses to AZD1222 COVID-19 vaccine. Libraries were prepared by immunoSEQ multiplex PCR; TCRdb keeps only in-frame clonotypes and omits some of them. The repertoire consists of about 91,000 clones, with 70% to 90% occurring once and the leading ten covering under 25%. This specimen consisted of peripheral blood, obtained on day 0 of AZD1222 vaccination. These receptors were taken from an adult in good health.

The chain couples TRBV5-1 to TRBJ2-7; no clear D. The CDR3 has 13 amino acids. Deletions cut 4 bases from V and 3 bases from J, with 11 bases between. The V gene's germline CDR1 is SGHRS and CDR2 YFSETQ. The CDR3, as DNA: TGCGCCAGCAGCGCGACTGTTAGCTACGAGCAGTACTTC. Translated: CASSATVSYEQYF.

This clone was counted between two and nine times. V usage is TRBV6-2 or TRBV6-3 and J usage is TRBJ2-1, with 8 bases aligning to TRBD2. V shed 0 bases and J 7 bases; nucleotides not matched to a gene: 11. Germline CDR1 reads MNHEY; CDR2 reads SVGEGT. CDR3 length: 17 amino acids. CDR3 residues: CASSYSPFEREMNEQFF. The CDR3 nucleotides read TGTGCCAGCAGTTACTCCCCGTTCGAGCGGGAGATGAATGAGCAGTTCTTC.

This clone was observed a handful of times. The rearrangement joins TRBV18 to TRBJ1-4, with D possibly TRBD1 on 6 matching bases. The CDR3 spans 15 residues. CDR1 is KGHSH, CDR2 LQKENI, per germline. Trimming took 4 bases from V and 3 from J, leaving 12 bases between them. The CDR3 here is CASSQYRDSNEKLFF. The DNA for the CDR3 is TGTGCCAGCTCACAATACAGGGACTCTAATGAAAAACTGTTTTTT.

This clone occurred once. The chain couples TRBV28 to TRBJ2-3; no reliable D call. The V end was cut by 6 bases, the J end by 0 bases, with 10 bases between. Germline lookup yields CDR1 MDHEN and CDR2 SYDVKM. This CDR3 spans 14 amino acids. The CDR3 loop reads CASRQGYSTDTQYF. The CDR3 DNA sequence: TGTGCCAGCAGGCAAGGATATAGCACAGATACGCAGTATTTT.

The chain has TRBV10-3 and TRBJ2-1; TRBD2 aligns across 7 bases. V lost 4 bases, J lost 7 bases, and 10 bases stayed unmatched. Germline loops: CDR1 ENHRY, CDR2 SYGVKD. The length of the CDR3 is 15 residues. Written as DNA, the CDR3 is TGTGCCATCAGTGCGGAACTAGCGTCGGGAAATGAGCAGTTCTTC. Translation gives CAISAELASGNEQFF.

The gene calls are TRBV25-1 and TRBJ1-2, with 11 bases lining up with TRBD1. From germline, CDR1 is MGHDK and CDR2 SYGVNS. This CDR3 is 15 amino acids long. After removal of 6 bases from V and 4 bases from J, the junction contained 7 bases not matched to a gene. CDR3 protein: CASSPDRGQSYGYTF. The CDR3 nucleotides read TGTGCCAGCAGCCCGGACAGGGGGCAGAGCTATGGCTACACCTTC.

This chain links TRBV24-1 with TRBJ2-1; D call uncertain. The germline V gene encodes CDR1 KGHDR and CDR2 SFDVKD. CDR3 length: 14 amino acids. Trimming removed 3 bases at V and 8 bases at J, with 13 bases between. The CDR3: CATSDTGLSHEQFF. The CDR3, as DNA: TGTGCCACCAGTGATACCGGGCTATCCCATGAGCAGTTCTTC.

This clone was detected once. V is TRBV15 and J is TRBJ1-5; D ambiguous. The V end lost 5 bases, the J end lost 4 bases, and 12 bases lay between the germline ends. Germline CDR1 and CDR2: LNHNV and YYDKDF (reference sequence). The length of the CDR3 is 14 residues. CDR3 protein: CATSGNLPNQPQHF. CDR3 DNA sequence: TGTGCCACCAGCGGGAATTTACCAAATCAGCCCCAGCATTTT.